Each of the 5 T cell receptor beta chains below was sequenced from the same sample in a study of T cell responses to AZD1222 COVID-19 vaccine. Method: immunoSEQ multiplex PCR; TCRdb's copy keeps in-frame clones and lacks some. The table lists some 120,000 clones, roughly 91% of them singletons. The sequenced sample was peripheral blood, obtained on day 0 of MenACWY control vaccination. All receptors come from an adult in good health.

This clone was seen only a few times. The CDR3 DNA is TGTGCCAGCAGCACGGGACAGGGGATAATATACGAGCAGTACTTC. Translated: CASSTGQGIIYEQYF. The chain joins TRBV7-8 to TRBJ2-7, with 10 bases lining up with TRBD1. Trimming removed 5 bases from V and 4 bases from J; junction bases left unmatched: 8. Germline V gene data show CDR1 as SGHVS and CDR2 as FQNEAQ. This CDR3 comprises 15 residues. The entire variable domain, with the rest obtained from reference TRBV7-8 and TRBJ2-7, is as follows: GAGVSQSPRYKVAKRGQDVALRCDPISGHVSLFWYQQALGQGPEFLTYFQNEAQLDKSGLPSDRFFAERPEGSVSTLKIQRTQQEDSAVYLCASSTGQGIIYEQYFGPGTRLTVT.

The rearrangement joins TRBV7-2 to TRBJ2-2; 7 bases are a match to TRBD2. The CDR3 loop spans 17 amino acids. In germline, CDR1 is SGHTA, CDR2 FQGNSA. The J segment lost 4 bases and the V segment lost 0 bases, leaving 8 bases of the junction unmatched. The DNA of the CDR3 is TGTGCCAGCAGCTTAGCGGGCGGGAGAAGAAGCACCGGGGAGCTGTTTTTT. Its translation: CASSLAGGRRSTGELFF.

The CDR3 DNA reads TGTGCCACCAGCAGGGTTAAACAGAATGAGCAGTTCTTC. Translating it yields CATSRVKQNEQFF. This chain connects TRBV15 to TRBJ2-1; D is uncertain. The CDR3 covers 13 residues. The ends were cut back, 3 bases at V and 7 bases at J, with 10 bases in the middle. Per germline, CDR1 LNHNV and CDR2 YYDKDF (reference sequence).

The chain recombines TRBV4-2 with TRBJ2-7; 9 bases agree with TRBD2. The ends lost 4 bases at V and 2 bases at J; junction bases unmatched: 6. The CDR3 spans 15 residues. The V gene's germline CDR1 is LGHNA and CDR2 YNFKEQ. The CDR3 sequence is CASSLMTSGTYEQYF. In DNA, the CDR3 is TGTGCCAGCAGCCTGATGACTAGCGGTACCTACGAGCAGTACTTC.

The chain is built from TRBV4-1 and TRBJ2-7; D ambiguous. The CDR3 consists of 17 residues. CDR1 and CDR2 from the germline V gene are MGHRA and YSYEKL. The V end was cut by 2 bases, the J end by 0 bases, with 17 bases between. CDR3 bases: TGCGCCAGCAGCCAATATCTGGGGAAAAATAGCTCCTACGAGCAGTACTTC. It specifies CASSQYLGKNSSYEQYF.